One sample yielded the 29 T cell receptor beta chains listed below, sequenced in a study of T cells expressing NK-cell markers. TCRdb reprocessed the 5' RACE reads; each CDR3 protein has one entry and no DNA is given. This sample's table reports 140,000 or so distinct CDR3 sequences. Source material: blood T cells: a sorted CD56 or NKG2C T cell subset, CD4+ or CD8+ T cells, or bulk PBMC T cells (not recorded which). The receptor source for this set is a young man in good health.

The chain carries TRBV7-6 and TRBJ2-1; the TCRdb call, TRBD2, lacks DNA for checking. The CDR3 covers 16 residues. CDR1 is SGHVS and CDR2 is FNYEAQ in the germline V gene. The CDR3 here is CASSLAVAGGPGEQFF.

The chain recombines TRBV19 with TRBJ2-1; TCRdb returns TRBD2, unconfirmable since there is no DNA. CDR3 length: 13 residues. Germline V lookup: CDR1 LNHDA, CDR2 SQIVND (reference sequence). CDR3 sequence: CASSGGVSNEQFF.

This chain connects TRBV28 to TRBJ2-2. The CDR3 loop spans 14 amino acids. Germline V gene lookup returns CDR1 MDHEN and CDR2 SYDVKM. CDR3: CASSLVAYTGELFF. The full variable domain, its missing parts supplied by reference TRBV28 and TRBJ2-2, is DVKVTQSSRYLVKRTGEKVFLECVQDMDHENMFWYRQDPGLGLRLIYFSYDVKMKEKGDIPEGYSVSREKKERFSLILESASTNQTSMYLCASSLVAYTGELFFGEGSRLTVL.

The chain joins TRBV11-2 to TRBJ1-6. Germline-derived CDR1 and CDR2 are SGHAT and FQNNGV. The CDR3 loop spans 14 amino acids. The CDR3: CASSYKGNNSPLHF.

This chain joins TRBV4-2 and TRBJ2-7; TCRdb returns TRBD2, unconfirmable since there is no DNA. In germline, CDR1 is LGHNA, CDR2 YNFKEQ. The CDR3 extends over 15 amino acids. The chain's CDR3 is CASRGTSGSSYEQYF.

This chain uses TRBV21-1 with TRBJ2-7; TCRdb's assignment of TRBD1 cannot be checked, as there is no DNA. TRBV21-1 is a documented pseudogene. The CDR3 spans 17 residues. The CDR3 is CASSPPGGGQGVYEQYF.

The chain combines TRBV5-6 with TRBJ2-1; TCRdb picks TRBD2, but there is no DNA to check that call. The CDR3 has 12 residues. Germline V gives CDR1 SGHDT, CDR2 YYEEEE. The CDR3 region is CASSLRSVEQFF.

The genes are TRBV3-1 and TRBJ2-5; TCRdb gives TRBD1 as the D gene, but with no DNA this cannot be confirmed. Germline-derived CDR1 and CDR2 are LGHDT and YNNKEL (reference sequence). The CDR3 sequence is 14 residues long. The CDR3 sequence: CASSQEQEQETQYF.

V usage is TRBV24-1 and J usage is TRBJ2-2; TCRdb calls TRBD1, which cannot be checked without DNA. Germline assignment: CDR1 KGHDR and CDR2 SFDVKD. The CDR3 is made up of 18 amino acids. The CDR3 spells CATSDFLAFGGDTGELFF.

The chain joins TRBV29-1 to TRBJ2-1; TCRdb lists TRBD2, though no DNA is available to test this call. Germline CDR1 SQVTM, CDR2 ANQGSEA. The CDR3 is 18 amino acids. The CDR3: CSVWAEGTSGNGMNEQFF.

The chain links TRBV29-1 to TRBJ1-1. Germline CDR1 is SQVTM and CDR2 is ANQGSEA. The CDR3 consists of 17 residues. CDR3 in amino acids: CSVVGRASDGRVAEAFF. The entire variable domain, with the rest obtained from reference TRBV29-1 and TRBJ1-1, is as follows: SAVISQKPSRDICQRGTSLTIQCQVDSQVTMMFWYRQQPGQSLTLIATANQGSEATYESGFVIDKFPISRPNLTFSTLTVSNMSPEDSSIYLCSVVGRASDGRVAEAFFGQGTRLTVV.

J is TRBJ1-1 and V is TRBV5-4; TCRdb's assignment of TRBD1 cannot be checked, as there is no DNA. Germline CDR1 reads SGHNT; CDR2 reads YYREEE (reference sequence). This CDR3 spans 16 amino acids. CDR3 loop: CASSLRQGPMNTEAFF.

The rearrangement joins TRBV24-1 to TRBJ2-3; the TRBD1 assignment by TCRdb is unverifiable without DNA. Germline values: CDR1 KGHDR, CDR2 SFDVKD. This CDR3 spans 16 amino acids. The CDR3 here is CATSDSPGLATDTQYF.

CDR3: CASSQVGSGELFF. This chain joins TRBV4-1 and TRBJ2-2; TCRdb returns TRBD2, unconfirmable since there is no DNA. The CDR3 length is 13 residues. CDR1 is MGHRA and CDR2 is YSYEKL in the germline V gene.

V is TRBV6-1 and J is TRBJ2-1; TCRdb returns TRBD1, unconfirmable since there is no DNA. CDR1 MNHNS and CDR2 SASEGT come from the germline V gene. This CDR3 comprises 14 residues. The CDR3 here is CASETGQGLGSQFF.

CDR3 sequence reads: CASSLASGREPNEQYF. V is TRBV13 and J is TRBJ2-7; lacking DNA, the TRBD2 call made by TCRdb goes unchecked. The germline gives CDR1 PRHDT, CDR2 FYEKMQ (reference sequence). This CDR3 comprises 16 residues.

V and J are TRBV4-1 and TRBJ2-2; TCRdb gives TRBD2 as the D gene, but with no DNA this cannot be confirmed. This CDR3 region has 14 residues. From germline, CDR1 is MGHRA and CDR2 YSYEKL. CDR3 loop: CASSTAGLGGELFF.

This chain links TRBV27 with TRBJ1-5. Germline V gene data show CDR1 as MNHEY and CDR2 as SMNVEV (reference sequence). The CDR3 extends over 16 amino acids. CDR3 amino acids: CASSFAGGGTNQPQHF.

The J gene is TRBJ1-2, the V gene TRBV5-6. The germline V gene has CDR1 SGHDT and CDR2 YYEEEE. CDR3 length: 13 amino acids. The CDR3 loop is CASSVGGNYGYTF.

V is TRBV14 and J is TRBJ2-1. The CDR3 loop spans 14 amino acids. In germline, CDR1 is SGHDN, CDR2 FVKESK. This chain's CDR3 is CASNQDYTSNEQFF. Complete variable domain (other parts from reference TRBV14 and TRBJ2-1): EAGVTQFPSHSVIEKGQTVTLRCDPISGHDNLYWYRRVMGKEIKFLLHFVKESKQDESGMPNNRFLAERTGGTYSTLKVQPAELEDSGVYFCASNQDYTSNEQFFGPGTRLTVL.

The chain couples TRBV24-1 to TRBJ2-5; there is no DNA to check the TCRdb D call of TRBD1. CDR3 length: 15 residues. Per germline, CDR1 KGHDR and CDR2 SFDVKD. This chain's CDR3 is CATSERTGIGGTQYF.

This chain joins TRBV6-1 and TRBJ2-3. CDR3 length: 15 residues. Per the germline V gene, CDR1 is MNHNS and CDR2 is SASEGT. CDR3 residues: CASSLAPGRADTQYF.

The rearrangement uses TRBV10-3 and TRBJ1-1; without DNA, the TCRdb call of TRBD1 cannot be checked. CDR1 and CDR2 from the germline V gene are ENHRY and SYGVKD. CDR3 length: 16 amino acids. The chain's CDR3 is CAISAGGDPMNTEAFF.

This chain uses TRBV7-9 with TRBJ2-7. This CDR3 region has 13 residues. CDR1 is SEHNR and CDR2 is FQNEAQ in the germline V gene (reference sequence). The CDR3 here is CASSWNAAYEQYF.

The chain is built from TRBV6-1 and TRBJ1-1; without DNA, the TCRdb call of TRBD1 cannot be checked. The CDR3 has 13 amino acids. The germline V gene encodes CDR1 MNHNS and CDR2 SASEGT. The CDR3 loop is CASTRGMNTEAFF.

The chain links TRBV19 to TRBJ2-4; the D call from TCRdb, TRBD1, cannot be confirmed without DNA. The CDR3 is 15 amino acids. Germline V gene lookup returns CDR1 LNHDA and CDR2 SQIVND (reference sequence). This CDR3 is CASSIGGDHLNIQYF.

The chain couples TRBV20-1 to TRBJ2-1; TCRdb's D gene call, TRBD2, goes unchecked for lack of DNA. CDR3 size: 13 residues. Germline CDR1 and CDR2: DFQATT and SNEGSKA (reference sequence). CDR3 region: CSARGGLGNEQFF.

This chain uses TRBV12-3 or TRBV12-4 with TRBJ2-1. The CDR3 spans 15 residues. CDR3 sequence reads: CASSSQSLVRNEQFF.

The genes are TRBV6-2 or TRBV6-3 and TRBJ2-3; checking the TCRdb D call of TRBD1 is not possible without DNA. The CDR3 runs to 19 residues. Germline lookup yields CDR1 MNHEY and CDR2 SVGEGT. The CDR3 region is CASSYPAGSWRGLRDTQYF.